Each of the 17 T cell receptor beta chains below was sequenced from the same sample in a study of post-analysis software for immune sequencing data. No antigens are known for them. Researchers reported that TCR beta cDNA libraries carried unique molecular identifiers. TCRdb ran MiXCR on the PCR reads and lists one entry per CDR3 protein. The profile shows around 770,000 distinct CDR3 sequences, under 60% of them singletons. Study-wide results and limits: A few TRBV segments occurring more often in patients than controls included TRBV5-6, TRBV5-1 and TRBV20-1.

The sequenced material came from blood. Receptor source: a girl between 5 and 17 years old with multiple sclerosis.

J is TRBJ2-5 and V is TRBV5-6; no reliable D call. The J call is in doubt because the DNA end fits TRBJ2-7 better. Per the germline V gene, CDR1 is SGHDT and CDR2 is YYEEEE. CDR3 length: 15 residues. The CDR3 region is CASSPKGLTTYEQYF. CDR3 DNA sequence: TGTGCCAGCAGCCCGAAAGGGCTAACCACCTACGAGCAGTACTTC.

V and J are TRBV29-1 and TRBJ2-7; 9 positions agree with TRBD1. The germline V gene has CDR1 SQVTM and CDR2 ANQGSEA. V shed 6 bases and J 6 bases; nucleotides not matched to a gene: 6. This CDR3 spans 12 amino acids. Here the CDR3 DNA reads TGCAGCGTGCGGACAGGGGAGGGCGAGCAGTACTTC. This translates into CSVRTGEGEQYF.

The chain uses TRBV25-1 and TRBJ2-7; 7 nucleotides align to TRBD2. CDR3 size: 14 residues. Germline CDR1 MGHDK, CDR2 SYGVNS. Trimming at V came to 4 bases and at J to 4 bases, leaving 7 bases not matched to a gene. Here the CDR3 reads CASSVVEGGYEQYF. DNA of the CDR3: TGTGCCAGCAGTGTGGTAGAGGGAGGGTACGAGCAGTACTTC.

This chain's CDR3 is CASSAIRGSSGSRTGELFF. Here the CDR3 DNA reads TGTGCCAGCAGTGCTATCCGAGGGTCTAGCGGGAGCCGAACCGGGGAGCTGTTTTTT. The chain employs TRBV28 and TRBJ2-2, with TRBD2 matching over 10 bases. J gave up 5 bases and V 5 bases, and 17 bases lay outside the gene matches. CDR1 and CDR2 from the germline V gene are MDHEN and SYDVKM. The CDR3 is 19 amino acids. The complete variable domain, with remaining parts taken from reference TRBV28 and TRBJ2-2, reads DVKVTQSSRYLVKRTGEKVFLECVQDMDHENMFWYRQDPGLGLRLIYFSYDVKMKEKGDIPEGYSVSREKKERFSLILESASTNQTSMYLCASSAIRGSSGSRTGELFFGEGSRLTVL.

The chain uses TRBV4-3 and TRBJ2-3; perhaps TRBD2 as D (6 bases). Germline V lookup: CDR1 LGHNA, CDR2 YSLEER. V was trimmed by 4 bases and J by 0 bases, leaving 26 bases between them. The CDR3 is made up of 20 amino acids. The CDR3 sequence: CASSPRGSPPLASSTDTQYF. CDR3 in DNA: TGCGCCAGCAGCCCAAGGGGCTCCCCCCCTCTAGCGTCGAGCACAGATACGCAGTATTTT.

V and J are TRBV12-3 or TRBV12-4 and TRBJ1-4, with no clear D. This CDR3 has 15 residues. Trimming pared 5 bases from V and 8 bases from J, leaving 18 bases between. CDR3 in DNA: TGTGCCAGCAGTCCAACCATCGGAGCGAGGGAAAAACTGTTTTTT. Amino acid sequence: CASSPTIGAREKLFF.

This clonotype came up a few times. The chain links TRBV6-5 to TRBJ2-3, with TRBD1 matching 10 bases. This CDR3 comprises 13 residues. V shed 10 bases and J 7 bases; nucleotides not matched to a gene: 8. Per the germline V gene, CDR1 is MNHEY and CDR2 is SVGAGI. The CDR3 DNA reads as TGTGCCACTAAAAGACAGGGGGCCAATACGCAGTATTTT. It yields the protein CATKRQGANTQYF.

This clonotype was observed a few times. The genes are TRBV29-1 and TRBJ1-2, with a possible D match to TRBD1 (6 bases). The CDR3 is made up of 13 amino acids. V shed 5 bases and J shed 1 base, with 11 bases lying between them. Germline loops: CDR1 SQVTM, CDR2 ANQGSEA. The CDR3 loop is CSVPTGGNYGYTF. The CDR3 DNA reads TGCAGCGTTCCGACAGGCGGTAACTATGGCTACACCTTC.

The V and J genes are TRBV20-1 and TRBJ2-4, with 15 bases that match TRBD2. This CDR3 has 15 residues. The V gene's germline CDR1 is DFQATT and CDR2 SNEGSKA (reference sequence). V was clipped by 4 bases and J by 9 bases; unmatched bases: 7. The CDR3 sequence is CSANRPGLAGGIQYF. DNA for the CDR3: TGCAGTGCTAATCGTCCGGGACTAGCGGGAGGCATTCAGTACTTC.

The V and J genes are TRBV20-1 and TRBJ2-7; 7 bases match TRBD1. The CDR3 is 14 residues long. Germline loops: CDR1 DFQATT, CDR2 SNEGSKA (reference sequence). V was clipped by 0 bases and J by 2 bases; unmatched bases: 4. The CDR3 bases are TGCAGTGCTAGAGAGGGACAGAGAACCTACGAGCAGTACTTC. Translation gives CSAREGQRTYEQYF.

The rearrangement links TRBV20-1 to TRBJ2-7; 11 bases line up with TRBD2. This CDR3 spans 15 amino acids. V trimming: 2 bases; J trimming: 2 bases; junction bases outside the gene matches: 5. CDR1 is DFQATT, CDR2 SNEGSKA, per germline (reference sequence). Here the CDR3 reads CSARLGLAETYEQYF. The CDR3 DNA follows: TGCAGTGCTAGACTGGGACTAGCGGAGACCTACGAGCAGTACTTC.

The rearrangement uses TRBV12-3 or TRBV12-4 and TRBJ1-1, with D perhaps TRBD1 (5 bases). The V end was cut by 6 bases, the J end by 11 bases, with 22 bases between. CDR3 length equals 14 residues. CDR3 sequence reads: CASRVGRSYPQAFF. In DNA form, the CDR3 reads TGTGCCAGCAGGGTGGGACGTTCCTACCCCCAGGCTTTCTTT.

The CDR3 sequence: CASSFKGEGAGANVLTF. In DNA form, the CDR3 reads TGTGCCAGCAGCTTCAAAGGGGAGGGGGCTGGGGCCAACGTCCTGACTTTC. The V call is TRBV7-9, the J call TRBJ2-6; TRBD2 might be the D (7 bases). Germline V gives CDR1 SEHNR, CDR2 FQNEAQ (reference sequence). This CDR3 contains 17 residues. Trimming pared 3 bases from V and 2 bases from J, leaving 14 bases between.

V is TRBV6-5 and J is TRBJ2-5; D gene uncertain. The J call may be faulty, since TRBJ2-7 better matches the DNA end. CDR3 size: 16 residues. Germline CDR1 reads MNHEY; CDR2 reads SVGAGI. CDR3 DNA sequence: TGTGCCAGCAGTTACTCGAGCGCCGGTGGCCTTTACGAGCAGTACTTC. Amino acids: CASSYSSAGGLYEQYF.

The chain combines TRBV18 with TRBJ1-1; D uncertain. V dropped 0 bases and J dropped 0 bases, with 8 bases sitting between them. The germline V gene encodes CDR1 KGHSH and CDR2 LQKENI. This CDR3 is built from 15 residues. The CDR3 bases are TGTGCCAGCTCACCACCGGGTTCCTTGAACACTGAAGCTTTCTTT. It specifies CASSPPGSLNTEAFF.

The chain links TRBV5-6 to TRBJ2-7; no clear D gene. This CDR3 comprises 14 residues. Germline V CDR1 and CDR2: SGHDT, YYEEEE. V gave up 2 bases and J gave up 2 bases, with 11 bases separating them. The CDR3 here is CASSFWLVAYEQYF. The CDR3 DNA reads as TGTGCCAGCAGCTTTTGGCTAGTCGCCTACGAGCAGTACTTC.

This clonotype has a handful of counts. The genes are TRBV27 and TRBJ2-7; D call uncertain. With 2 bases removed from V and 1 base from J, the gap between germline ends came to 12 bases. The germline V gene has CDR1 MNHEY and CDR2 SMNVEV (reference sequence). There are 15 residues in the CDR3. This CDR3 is CASSLRLGSSYEQYF. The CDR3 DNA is TGTGCCAGCAGTTTACGACTGGGCAGTTCCTACGAGCAGTACTTC.